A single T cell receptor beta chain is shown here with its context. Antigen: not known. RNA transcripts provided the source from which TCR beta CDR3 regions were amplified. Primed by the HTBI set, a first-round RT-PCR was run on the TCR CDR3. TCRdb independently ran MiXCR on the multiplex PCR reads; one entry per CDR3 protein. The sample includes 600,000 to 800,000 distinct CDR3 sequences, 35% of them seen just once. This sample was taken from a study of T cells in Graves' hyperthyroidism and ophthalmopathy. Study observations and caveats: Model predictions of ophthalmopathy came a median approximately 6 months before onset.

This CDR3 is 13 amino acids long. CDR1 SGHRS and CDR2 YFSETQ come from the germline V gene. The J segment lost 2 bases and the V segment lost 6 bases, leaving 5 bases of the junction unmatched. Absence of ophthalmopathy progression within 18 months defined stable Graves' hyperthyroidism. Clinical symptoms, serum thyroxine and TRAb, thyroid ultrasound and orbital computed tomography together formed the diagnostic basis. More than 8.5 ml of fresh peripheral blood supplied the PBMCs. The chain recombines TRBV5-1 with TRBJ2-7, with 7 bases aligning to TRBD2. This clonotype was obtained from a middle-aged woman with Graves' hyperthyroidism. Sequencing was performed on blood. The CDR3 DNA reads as TGCGCCAGCAACAAGGGGACTACCTACGAGCAGTACTTC. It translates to CASNKGTTYEQYF.